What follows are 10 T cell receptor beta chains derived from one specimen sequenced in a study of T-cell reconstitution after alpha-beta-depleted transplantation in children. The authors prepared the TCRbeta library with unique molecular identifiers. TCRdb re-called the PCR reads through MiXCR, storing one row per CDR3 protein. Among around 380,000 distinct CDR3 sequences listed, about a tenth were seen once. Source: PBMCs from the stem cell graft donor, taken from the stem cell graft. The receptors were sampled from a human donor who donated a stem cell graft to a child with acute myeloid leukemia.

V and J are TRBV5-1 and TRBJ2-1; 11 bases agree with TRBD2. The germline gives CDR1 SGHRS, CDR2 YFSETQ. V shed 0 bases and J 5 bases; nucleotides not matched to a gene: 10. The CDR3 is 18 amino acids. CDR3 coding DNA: TGCGCCAGCAGCTTGGGTCGTACTAGCGGGGGTAGTAACAATGAGCAGTTCTTC. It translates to CASSLGRTSGGSNNEQFF.

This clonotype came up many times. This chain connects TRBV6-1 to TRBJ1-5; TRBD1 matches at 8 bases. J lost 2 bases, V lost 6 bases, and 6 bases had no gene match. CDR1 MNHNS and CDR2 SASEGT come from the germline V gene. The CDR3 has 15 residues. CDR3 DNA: TGTGCCAGCAGCGACAGGGGAATGGGCAATCAGCCCCAGCATTTT. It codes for CASSDRGMGNQPQHF.

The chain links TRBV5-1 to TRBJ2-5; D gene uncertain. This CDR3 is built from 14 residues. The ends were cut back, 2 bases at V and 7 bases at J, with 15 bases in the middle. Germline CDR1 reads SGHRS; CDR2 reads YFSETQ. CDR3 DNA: TGCGCCAGCAGCTTTGGAGACGCAGGTTCGACCCAGTACTTC. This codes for CASSFGDAGSTQYF.

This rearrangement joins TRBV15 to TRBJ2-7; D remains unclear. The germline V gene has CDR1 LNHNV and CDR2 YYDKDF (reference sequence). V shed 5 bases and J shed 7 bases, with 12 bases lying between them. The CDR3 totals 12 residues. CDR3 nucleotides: TGTGCCACCAGCCAGACGGCCGGGGAGCAGTACGTC. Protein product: CATSQTAGEQYV.

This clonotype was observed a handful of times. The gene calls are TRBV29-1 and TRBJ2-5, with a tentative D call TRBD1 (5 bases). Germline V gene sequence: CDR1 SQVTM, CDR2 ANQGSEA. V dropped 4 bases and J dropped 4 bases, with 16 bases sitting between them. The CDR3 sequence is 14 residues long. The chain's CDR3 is CSVGTRVLGETQYF. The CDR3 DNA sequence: TGCAGCGTTGGGACCAGGGTCTTGGGAGAGACCCAGTACTTC.

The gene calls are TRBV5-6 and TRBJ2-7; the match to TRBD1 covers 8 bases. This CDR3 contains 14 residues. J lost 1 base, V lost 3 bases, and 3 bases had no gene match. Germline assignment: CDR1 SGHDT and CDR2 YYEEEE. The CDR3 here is CASSWGQESYEQYF. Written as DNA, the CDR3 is TGTGCCAGCAGCTGGGGACAGGAATCCTACGAGCAGTACTTC. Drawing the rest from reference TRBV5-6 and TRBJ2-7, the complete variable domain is DAGVTQSPTHLIKTRGQQVTLRCSPKSGHDTVSWYQQALGQGPQFIFQYYEEEERQRGNFPDRFSGHQFPNYSSELNVNALLLGDSALYLCASSWGQESYEQYFGPGTRLTVT.

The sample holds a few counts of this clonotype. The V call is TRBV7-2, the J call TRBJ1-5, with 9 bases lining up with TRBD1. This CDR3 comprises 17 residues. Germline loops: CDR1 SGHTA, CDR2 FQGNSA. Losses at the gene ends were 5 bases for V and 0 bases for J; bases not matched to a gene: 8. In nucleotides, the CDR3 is TGTGCCAGCAGCCCCGGACAGGGGCTATTTAGCAATCAGCCCCAGCATTTT. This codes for CASSPGQGLFSNQPQHF.

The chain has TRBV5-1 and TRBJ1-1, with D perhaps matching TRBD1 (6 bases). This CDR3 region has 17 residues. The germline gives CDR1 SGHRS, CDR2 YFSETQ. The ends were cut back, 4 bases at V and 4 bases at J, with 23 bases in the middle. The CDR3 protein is CASSHETGARRGTEAFF. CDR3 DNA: TGCGCCAGCAGCCACGAGACGGGGGCGCGTAGGGGCACTGAAGCTTTCTTT.

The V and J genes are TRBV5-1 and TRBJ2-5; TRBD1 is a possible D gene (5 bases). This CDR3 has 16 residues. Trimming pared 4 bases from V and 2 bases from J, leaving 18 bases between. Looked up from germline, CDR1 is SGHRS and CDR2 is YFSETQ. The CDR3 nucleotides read TGCGCCAGCAGCCCAACCCGGACAACAAATCAAGAGACCCAGTACTTC. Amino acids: CASSPTRTTNQETQYF.

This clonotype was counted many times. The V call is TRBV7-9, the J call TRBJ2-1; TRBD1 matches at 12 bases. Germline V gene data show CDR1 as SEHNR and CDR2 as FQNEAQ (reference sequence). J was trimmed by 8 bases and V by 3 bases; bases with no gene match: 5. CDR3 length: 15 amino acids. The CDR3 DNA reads TGTGCCAGCAGCTTGGGACAGGGGGCGAGGTATGAGCAGTTCTTC. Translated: CASSLGQGARYEQFF.